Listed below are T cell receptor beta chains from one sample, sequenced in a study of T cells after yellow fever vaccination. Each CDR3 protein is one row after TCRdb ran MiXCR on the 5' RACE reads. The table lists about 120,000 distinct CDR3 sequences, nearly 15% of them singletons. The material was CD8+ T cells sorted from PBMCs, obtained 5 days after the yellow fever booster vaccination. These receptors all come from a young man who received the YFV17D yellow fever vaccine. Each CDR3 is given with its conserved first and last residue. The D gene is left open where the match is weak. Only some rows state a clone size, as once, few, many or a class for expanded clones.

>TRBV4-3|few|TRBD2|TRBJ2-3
TGCGCCAGCAGCCAAGCTGCTGGACTAGCGGGCTACACAGATACGCAGTATTTT
CASSQAAGLAGYTDTQYF
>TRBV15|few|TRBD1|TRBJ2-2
TGTGCCACCAGCAGGGGACAGGGCAAGGACACCGGGGAGCTGTTTTTT
CATSRGQGKDTGELFF
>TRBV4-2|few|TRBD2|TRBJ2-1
TGTGCCAGCAGCCAAGACAGCGGGGGTTTCTACAATGAGCAGTTCTTC
CASSQDSGGFYNEQFF
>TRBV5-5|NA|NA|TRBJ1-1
TGTGCCAGCAGCGTGGGGAATCAGTCCCTTTTGAACACTGAAGCTTTCTTT
CASSVGNQSLLNTEAFF
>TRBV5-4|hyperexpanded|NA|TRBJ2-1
TGTGCCAGCAGCTTGGATGGGACTTCGTACAATGAGCAGTTCTTC
CASSLDGTSYNEQFF
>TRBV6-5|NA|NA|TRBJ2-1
TGTGCCAGCAGTTACTCCTCTTCGGGTTTCAATGAGCAGTTCTTC
CASSYSSSGFNEQFF
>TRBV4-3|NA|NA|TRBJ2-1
TGCGCCAGCAGCCAAGATGGAGGGATGGATGAGCAGTTCTTC
CASSQDGGMDEQFF
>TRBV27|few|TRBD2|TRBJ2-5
TGTGCCAGCAGTTTAAAGACTAGCTGGAGCGAGACCCAGTACTTC
CASSLKTSWSETQYF
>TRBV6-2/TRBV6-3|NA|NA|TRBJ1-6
TGTGCCAGCAGTTACTCGAGCGAGGGGTGGACACCCCTCCACTTT
CASSYSSEGWTPLHF
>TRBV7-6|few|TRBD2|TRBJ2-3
TGTGCCAGCAGCTTAGCGACGACTAGCGGGGAGAGCACAGATACGCAGTATTTT
CASSLATTSGESTDTQYF
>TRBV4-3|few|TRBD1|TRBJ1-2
TGCGCCAGCAGCCGGGGACAGGGGGACTTGTACACCTTC
CASSRGQGDLYTF
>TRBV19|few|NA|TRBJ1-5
TGTGCCAGTAGTATGGGGGGCAGGGGAAGCAATCAGCCCCAGCATTTT
CASSMGGRGSNQPQHF
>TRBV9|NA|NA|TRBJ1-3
TGTGCCAGCAGCGTGGGCAGCAACCCTGGAAACACCATATATTTT
CASSVGSNPGNTIYF
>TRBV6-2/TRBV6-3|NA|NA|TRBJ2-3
TGTGCCAGCAGTTACTCCCGGGATACGCAGTATTTT
CASSYSRDTQYF
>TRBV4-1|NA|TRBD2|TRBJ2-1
TGCGCCAGCAGCCAACCGACTAGCGGGGACCTCAATGAGCAGTTCTTC
CASSQPTSGDLNEQFF
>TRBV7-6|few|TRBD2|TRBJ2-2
TGTGCCAGCAGCCCCCTAGCGGGGGAGGGCACCGGGGAGCTGTTTTTT
CASSPLAGEGTGELFF
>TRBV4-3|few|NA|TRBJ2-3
TGCGCCAGCAGCCATGAGAGTTGGGCGACAGATACGCAGTATTTT
CASSHESWATDTQYF
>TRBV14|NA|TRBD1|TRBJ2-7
TGTGCCAGCAGCGTAGACAGGGTAATGAACGAGCAGTACTTC
CASSVDRVMNEQYF
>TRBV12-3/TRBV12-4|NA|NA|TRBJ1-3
TGTGCCAGCAGTTTTTATTGGGGGAATCCTGGAAACACCATATATTTT
CASSFYWGNPGNTIYF
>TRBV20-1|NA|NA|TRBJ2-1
TGCAGTGCTAGATACGGCATGGGTGCCTACAATGAGCAGTTCTTC
CSARYGMGAYNEQFF
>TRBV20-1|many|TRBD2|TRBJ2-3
TGCAGTGCTAAGCCCCCCGGGGGGACTAGCTTGCCAGATACGCAGTATTTT
CSAKPPGGTSLPDTQYF
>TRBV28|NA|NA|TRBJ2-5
TGTGCCAGCAGTTCGAACAGGGAAGGGGAGACCCAGTACTTC
CASSSNREGETQYF
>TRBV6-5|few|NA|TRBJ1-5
TGTGCCAGCAGTCGAACAGCCCAGCCCCAGCATTTT
CASSRTAQPQHF
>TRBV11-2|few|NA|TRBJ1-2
TGTGCCAGCAGCTTAGGGACAGTAGTATTC
CASSLGTVVF
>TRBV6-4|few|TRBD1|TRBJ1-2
TGTGCCAGCAGGATGACAGGGACTGATGGCTACACCTTC
CASRMTGTDGYTF
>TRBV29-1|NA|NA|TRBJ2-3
TGCAGCGTTGAAGAGGAGGCAGGGCCCACAGATACGCAGTATTTT
CSVEEEAGPTDTQYF
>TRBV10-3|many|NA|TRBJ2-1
TGTGCCATCAGCTGGGATGAGCCGAGCTCCTACAATGAGCAGTTCTTC
CAISWDEPSSYNEQFF
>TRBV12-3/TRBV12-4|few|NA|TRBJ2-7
TGTGCCAGCAGTTTAGGTCTTCTCTCCTACGAGCAGTACTTC
CASSLGLLSYEQYF
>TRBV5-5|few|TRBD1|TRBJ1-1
TGTGCCAGCAGCGTCGGACAGGGTGGAGTCACTGAAGCTTTCTTT
CASSVGQGGVTEAFF
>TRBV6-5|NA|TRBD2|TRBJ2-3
TGTGCCAGCAGCCCTCGCTTTGGGGGGGCAGATACGCAGTATTTT
CASSPRFGGADTQYF
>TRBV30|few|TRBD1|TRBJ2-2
TGTGCCTGGAGTACGGGACAGGGCAGCCGGGAGCTGTTTTTT
CAWSTGQGSRELFF
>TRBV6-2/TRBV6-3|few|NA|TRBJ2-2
TGTGCCATCATGACGTACACCGGGGAGCTGTTTTTT
CAIMTYTGELFF
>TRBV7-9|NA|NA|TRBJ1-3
TGTGCCAGCAAAACGGGATACCAATCTGGAAACACCATATATTTT
CASKTGYQSGNTIYF
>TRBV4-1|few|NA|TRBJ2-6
TGCGCCAGCAGCCCCTACTCTGGGGCCAACGTCCTGACTTTC
CASSPYSGANVLTF
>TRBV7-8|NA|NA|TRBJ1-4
TGTGCCAGCAGCTTAGCGCTCAGGGCCGGGGAAAAACTGTTTTTT
CASSLALRAGEKLFF
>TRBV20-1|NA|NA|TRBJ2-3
TGCAGTGCTAGAGAAATTCCGAGGGTCACAGATACGCAGTATTTT
CSAREIPRVTDTQYF
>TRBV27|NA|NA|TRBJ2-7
TGTGCCAGCAGTTTTCGCCAGGGTGGTGAGCAGTACTTC
CASSFRQGGEQYF
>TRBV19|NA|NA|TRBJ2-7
TGTGCCAGTAGTATAGTAGGGGGGTCCTACGAGCAGTACTTC
CASSIVGGSYEQYF
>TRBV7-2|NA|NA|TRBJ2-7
TGTGCCAGCAGCTCGCGGACTAATCGCTACGAGCAGTACTTC
CASSSRTNRYEQYF
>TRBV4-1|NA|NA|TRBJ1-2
TGCGCCAGCAGCCAGACCGCGGTTGGCTACACCTTC
CASSQTAVGYTF